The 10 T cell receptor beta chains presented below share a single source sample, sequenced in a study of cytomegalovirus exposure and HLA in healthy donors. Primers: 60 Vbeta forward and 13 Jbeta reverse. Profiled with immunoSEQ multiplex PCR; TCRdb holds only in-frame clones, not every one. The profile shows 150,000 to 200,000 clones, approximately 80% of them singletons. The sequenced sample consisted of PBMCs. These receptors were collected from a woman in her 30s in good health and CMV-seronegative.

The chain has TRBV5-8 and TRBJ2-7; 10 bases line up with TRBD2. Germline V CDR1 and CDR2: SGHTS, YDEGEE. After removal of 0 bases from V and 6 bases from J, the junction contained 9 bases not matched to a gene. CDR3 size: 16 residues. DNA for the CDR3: TGTGCCAGCAGCTTGGGAACTAGCGGGATTGTAAGCGAGCAGTACTTC. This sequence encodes CASSLGTSGIVSEQYF.

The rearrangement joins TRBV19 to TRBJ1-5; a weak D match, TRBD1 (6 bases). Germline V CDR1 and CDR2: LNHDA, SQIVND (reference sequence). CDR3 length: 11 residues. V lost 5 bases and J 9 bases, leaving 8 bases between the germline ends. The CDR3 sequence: CASSETGPQHF. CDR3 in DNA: TGTGCCAGTAGTGAGACAGGGCCCCAGCATTTT.

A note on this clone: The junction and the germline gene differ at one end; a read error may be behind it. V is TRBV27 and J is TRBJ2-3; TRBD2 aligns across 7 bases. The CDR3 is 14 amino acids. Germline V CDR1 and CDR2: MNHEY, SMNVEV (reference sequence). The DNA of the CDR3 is TGTGCCAGCCGTTTTCGGGAGGCTGTCAATACGCAGTATTTT. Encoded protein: CASRFREAVNTQYF.

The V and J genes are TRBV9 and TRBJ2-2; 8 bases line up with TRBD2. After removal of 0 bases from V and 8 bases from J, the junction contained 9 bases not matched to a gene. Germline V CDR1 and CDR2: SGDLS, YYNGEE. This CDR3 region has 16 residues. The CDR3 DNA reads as TGTGCCAGCAGCGTAGCAGGGACTAGTCTGGCAGGGGAGCTGTTTTTT. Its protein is CASSVAGTSLAGELFF.

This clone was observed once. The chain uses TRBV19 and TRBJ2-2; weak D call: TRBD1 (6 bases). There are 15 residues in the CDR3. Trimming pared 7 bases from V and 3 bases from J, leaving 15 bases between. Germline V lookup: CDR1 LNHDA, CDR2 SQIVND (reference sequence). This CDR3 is CASTLGAGDTGELFF. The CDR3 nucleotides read TGTGCCAGTACCCTGGGGGCTGGAGACACCGGGGAGCTGTTTTTT. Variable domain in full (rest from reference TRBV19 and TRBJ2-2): DGGITQSPKYLFRKEGQNVTLSCEQNLNHDAMYWYRQDPGQGLRLIYYSQIVNDFQKGDIAEGYSVSREKKESFPLTVTSAQKNPTAFYLCASTLGAGDTGELFFGEGSRLTVL.

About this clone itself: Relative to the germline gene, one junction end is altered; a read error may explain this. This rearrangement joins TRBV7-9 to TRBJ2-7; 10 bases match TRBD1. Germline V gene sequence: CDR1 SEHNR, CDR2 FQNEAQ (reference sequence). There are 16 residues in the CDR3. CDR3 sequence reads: CSSSDRDRGESYEQYF. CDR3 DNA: TGTTCCAGCAGCGACCGGGACAGGGGCGAGTCCTACGAGCAGTACTTC. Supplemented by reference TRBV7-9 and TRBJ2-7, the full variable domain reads DTGVSQNPRHKITKRGQNVTFRCDPISEHNRLYWYRQTLGQGPEFLTYFQNEAQLEKSRLLSDRFSAERPKGSFSTLEIQRTEQGDSAMYLCSSSDRDRGESYEQYFGPGTRLTVT.

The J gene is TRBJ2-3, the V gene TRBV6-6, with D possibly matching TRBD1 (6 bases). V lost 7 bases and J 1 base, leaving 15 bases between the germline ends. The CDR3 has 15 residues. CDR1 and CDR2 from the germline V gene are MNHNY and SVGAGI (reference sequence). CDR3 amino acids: CASKPRDKGTDTQYF. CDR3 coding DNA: TGTGCCAGCAAACCCCGGGACAAAGGCACAGATACGCAGTATTTT.

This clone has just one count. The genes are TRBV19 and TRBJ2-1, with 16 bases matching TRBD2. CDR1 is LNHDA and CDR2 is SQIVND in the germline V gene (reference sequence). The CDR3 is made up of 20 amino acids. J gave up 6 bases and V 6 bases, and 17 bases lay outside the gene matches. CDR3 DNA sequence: TGTGCCAGTAGAACTTCCGGGACTAGCGGGAGGGCCGATGGGTTCAATGAGCAGTTCTTC. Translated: CASRTSGTSGRADGFNEQFF.

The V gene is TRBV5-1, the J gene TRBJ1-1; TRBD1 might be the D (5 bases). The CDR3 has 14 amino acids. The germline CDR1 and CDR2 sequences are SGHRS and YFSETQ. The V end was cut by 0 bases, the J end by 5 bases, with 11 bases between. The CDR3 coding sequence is TGCGCCAGCAGCTTGGACCAGGGTGGGACTGAAGCTTTCTTT. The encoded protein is CASSLDQGGTEAFF.

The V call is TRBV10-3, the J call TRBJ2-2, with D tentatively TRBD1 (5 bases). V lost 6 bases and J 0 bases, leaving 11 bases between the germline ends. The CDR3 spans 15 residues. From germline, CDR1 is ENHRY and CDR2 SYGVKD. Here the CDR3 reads CAIRLDSTNTGELFF. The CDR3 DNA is TGTGCCATCAGATTAGACAGTACGAACACCGGGGAGCTGTTTTTT.